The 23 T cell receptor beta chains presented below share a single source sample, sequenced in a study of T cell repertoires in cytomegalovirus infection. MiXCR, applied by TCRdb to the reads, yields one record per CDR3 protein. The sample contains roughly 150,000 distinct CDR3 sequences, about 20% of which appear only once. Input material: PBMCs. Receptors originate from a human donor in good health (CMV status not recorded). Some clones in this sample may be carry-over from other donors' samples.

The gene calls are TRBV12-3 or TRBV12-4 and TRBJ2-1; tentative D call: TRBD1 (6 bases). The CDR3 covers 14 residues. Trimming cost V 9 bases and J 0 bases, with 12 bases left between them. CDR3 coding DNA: TGTGCCAGGTGGGGGCCAAGCTCCTACAATGAGCAGTTCTTC. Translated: CARWGPSSYNEQFF.

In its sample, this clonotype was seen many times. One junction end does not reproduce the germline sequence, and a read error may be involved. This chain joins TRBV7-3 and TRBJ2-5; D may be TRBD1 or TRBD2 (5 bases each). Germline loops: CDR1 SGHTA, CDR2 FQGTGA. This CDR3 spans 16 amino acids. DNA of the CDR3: TGTGCCAGCACCTTAACGGCTGGGGACGGGAAGGAGACCCAGTACTTC. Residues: CASTLTAGDGKETQYF.

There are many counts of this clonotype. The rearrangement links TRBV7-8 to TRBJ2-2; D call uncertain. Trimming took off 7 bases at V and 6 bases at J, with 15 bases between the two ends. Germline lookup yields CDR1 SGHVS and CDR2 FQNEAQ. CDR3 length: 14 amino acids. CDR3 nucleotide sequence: TGTGCCAGCACCTCCCTGGCGATGGCCGGGGAGCTGTTTTTT. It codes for CASTSLAMAGELFF.

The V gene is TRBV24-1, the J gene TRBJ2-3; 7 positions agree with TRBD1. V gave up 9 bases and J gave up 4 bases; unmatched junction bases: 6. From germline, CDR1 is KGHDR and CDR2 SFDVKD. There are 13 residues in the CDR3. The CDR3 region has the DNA TGTGCCACCGGGACAGTGGTTTCAGATACGCAGTATTTT. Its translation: CATGTVVSDTQYF.

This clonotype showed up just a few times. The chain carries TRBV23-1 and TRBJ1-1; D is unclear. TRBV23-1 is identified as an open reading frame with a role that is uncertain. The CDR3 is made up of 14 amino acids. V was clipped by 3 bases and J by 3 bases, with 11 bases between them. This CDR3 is CASSHSLLYTEAFF. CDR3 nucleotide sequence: TGCGCCAGCAGTCACTCCCTCCTTTACACTGAAGCTTTCTTT.

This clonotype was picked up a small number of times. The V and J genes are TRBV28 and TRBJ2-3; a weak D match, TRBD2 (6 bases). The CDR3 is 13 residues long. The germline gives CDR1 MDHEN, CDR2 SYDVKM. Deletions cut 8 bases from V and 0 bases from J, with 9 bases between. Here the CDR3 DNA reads TGTGCCAGCGGGACTTCTAGCACAGATACGCAGTATTTT. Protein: CASGTSSTDTQYF.

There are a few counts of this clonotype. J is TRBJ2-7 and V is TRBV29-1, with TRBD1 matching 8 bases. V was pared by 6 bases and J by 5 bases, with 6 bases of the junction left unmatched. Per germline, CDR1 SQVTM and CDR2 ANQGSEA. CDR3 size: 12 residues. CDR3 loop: CSVATGGNEQYF. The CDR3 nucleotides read TGCAGCGTAGCAACAGGGGGTAACGAGCAGTACTTC.

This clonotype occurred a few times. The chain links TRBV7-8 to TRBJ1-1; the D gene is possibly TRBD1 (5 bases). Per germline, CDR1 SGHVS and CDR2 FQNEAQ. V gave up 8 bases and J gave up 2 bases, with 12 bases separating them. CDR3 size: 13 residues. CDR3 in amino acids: CASHGGGNTEAFF. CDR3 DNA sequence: TGTGCCAGCCATGGTGGGGGTAACACTGAAGCTTTCTTT. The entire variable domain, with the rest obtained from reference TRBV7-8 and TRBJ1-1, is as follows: GAGVSQSPRYKVAKRGQDVALRCDPISGHVSLFWYQQALGQGPEFLTYFQNEAQLDKSGLPSDRFFAERPEGSVSTLKIQRTQQEDSAVYLCASHGGGNTEAFFGQGTRLTVV.

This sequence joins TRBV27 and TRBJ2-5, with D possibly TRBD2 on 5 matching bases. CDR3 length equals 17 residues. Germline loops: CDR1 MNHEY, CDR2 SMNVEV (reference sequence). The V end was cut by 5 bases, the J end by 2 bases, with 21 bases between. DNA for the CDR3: TGTGCCAGCAGTGCCTGGACTGAAGAGATAGAACAAGAGACCCAGTACTTC. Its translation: CASSAWTEEIEQETQYF.

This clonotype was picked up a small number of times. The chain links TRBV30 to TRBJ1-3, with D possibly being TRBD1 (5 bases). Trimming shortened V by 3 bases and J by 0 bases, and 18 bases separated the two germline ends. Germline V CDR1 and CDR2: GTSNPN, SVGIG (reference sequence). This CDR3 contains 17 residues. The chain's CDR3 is CAWRDSRGFPSGNTIYF. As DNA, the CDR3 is TGTGCCTGGAGGGATTCAAGGGGCTTCCCCTCTGGAAACACCATATATTTT. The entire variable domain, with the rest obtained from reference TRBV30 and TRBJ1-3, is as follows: SQTIHQWPATLVQPVGSPLSLECTVEGTSNPNLYWYRQAAGRGLQLLFYSVGIGQISSEVPQNLSASRPQDRQFILSSKKLLLSDSGFYLCAWRDSRGFPSGNTIYFGEGSWLTVV.

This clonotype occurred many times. The CDR3 spells CASSPWAGNTIYF. The CDR3 DNA is TGTGCCAGCAGCCCCTGGGCGGGAAACACCATATATTTT. The chain combines TRBV7-2 with TRBJ1-3; D is undetermined. V was shortened by 5 bases and J by 4 bases, with 9 bases between the two germline ends. CDR3 length: 13 amino acids. The germline gives CDR1 SGHTA, CDR2 FQGNSA. The variable domain in full, with the rest retrieved from reference TRBV7-2 and TRBJ1-3, is GAGVSQSPSNKVTEKGKDVELRCDPISGHTALYWYRQSLGQGLEFLIYFQGNSAPDKSGLPSDRFSAERTGGSVSTLTIQRTQQEDSAVYLCASSPWAGNTIYFGEGSWLTVV.

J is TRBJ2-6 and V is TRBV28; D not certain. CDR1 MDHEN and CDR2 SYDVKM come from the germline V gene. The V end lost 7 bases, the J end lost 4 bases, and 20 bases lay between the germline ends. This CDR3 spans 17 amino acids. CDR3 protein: CASKDGVGLPGANVLTF. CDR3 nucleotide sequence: TGTGCCAGCAAGGATGGCGTTGGTCTTCCGGGGGCCAACGTCCTGACTTTC.

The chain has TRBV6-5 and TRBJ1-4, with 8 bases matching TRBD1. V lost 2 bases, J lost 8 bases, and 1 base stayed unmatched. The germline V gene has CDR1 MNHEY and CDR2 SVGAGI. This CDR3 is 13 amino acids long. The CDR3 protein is CASSYGDREKLFF. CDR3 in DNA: TGTGCCAGCAGTTACGGGGACAGGGAAAAACTGTTTTTT.

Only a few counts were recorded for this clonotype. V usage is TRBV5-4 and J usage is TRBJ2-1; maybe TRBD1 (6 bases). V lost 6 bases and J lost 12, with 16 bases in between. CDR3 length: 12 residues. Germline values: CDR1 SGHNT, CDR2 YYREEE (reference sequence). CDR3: CASNLPGTRQFF. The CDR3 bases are TGTGCCAGCAACCTCCCCGGGACAAGGCAGTTCTTC. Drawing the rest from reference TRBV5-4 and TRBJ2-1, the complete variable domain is ETGVTQSPTHLIKTRGQQVTLRCSSQSGHNTVSWYQQALGQGPQFIFQYYREEENGRGNFPPRFSGLQFPNYSSELNVNALELDDSALYLCASNLPGTRQFFGPGTRLTVL.

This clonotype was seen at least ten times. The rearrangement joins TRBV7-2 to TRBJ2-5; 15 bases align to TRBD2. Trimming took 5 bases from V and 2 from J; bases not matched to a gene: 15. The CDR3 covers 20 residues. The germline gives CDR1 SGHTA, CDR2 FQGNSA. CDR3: CASSTTPGLAGGLLQETQYF. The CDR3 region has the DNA TGTGCCAGCAGCACTACTCCGGGACTAGCGGGGGGCCTTTTACAAGAGACCCAGTACTTC.

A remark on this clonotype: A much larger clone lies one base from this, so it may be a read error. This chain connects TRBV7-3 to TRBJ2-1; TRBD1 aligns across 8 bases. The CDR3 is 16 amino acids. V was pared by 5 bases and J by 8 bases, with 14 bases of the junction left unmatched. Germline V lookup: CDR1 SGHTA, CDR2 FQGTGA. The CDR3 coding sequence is TGTGCCAGCAGCCTCATGACCAGGACAGGGTGGGATGAGCAGTTCTTC. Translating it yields CASSLMTRTGWDEQFF.

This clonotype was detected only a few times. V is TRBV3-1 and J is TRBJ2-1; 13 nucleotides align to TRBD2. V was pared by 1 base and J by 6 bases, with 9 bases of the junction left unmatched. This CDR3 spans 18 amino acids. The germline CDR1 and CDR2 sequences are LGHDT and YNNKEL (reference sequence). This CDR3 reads CASSQVGLAGFGLNEQFF. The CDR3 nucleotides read TGTGCCAGCAGCCAAGTGGGACTAGCGGGGTTTGGTCTCAATGAGCAGTTCTTC.

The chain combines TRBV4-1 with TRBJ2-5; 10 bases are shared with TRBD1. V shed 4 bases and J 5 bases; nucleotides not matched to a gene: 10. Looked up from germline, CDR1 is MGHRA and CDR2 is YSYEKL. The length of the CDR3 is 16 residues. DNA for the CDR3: TGCGCCAGCAGCCTCGGACAGGGGGTTATGGGGGAGACCCAGTACTTC. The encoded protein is CASSLGQGVMGETQYF.

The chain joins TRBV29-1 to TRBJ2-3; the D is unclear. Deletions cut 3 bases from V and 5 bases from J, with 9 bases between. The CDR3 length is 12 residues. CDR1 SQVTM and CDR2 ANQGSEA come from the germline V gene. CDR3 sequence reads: CSVDSRGDTQYF. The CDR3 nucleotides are TGCAGCGTTGATTCTCGAGGAGATACGCAGTATTTT.

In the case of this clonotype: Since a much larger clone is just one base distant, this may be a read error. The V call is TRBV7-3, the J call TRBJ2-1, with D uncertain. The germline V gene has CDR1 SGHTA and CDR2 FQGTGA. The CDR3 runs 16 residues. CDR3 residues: CANSLTGSSRYNEQFF. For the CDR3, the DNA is TGTGCCAACAGCCTCACGGGCTCCTCGCGGTACAATGAGCAGTTCTTC.

This CDR3 reads CASSSGASNQPQHF. The CDR3 region has the DNA TGTGCCAGCAGTTCGGGGGCTAGCAATCAGCCCCAGCATTTT. The V call is TRBV6-5, the J call TRBJ1-5, with a possible D match to TRBD1 (6 bases). The CDR3 spans 14 residues. The V and J ends lost 4 bases and 0 bases respectively, with 7 bases between them. Germline V gene data show CDR1 as MNHEY and CDR2 as SVGAGI.

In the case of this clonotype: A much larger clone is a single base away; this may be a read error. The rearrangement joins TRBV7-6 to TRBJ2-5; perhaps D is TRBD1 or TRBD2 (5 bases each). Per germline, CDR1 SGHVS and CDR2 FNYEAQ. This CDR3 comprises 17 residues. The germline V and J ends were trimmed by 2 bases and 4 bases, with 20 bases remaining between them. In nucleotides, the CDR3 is TGTGCCAGCAGCTTACGCGCCATGGAGAGGGGTGGAGAGACCCAGTACTTC. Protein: CASSLRAMERGGETQYF.

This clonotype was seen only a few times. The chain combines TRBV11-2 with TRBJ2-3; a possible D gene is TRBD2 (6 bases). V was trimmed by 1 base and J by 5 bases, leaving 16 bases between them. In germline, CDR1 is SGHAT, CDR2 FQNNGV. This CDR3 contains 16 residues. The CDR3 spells CASSLGVREEGDTQYF. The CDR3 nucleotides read TGTGCCAGCAGCTTAGGCGTCAGGGAGGAAGGAGATACGCAGTATTTT.